What follows is one TCR beta chain and its context. Its antigen is currently unknown. The data were obtained in a study of neurological immune-mediated disorders. Whole-study results and caveats: The study phylogenetically grouped the repertoires of 18 of 34 multiple sclerosis patients into one related-CDR3 cluster, a possible signature. None of the CDR3 amino acid sequences found in expanded clones was shared across subjects. This suggests that the TCR-beta repertoires were private in all groups. There was no clinical or MRI feature that was associated with the multiple sclerosis repertoire cluster.

The CDR3 totals 13 residues. Germline values: CDR1 SGHVS, CDR2 FQNEAQ. The V and J ends lost 0 bases and 3 bases respectively, with 6 bases between them. Template-switch 5'RACE cDNA synthesis added a 10-nucleotide unique molecular identifier. TCRdb called the 5' RACE reads again in MiXCR, with one record for every CDR3 protein. The sample gives about 27,000 distinct CDR3 sequences, about 3.5% of which show up once; 7% is in the top ten. This TCR derives from a woman aged 25 to 45 with multiple sclerosis. The source material was PBMCs. This chain connects TRBV7-8 to TRBJ2-7, with D hard to call. CDR3 nucleotides: TGTGCCAGCAGCTTAGCGAACAGCTACGAGCAGTACTTC. Encoded protein: CASSLANSYEQYF.